This T cell receptor (beta chain) was obtained from a study of blood T cell repertoires in COVID-19. Overall study context: Material from acute and convalescent COVID-19 was sourced from the United States, Italy and Spain. T cells, B-cell-depleted T cells, or PBMCs provided the cDNA or gDNA that served as material.

As originally analysed: Counts of nucleated cells, estimated from reference gene primer amplification, were obtained. The protocol was immunoSEQ multiplex PCR, while the TCRdb copy is restricted to in-frame clones and leaves out a portion. For V, J and clone size, that table is used; D and trimming come from the DNA. The table lists about 230,000 clones, 83% of them singletons. The Seattle patients, enrolled during active infection, were followed longitudinally. The germline gives CDR1 LNHDA, CDR2 SQIVND (reference sequence). The CDR3 sequence is 13 residues long. With V trimmed by 5 bases and J by 3 bases, 0 bases remained unmatched.

Sequencing used peripheral blood. The V gene is TRBV19, the J gene TRBJ1-2, with 10 positions matching TRBD1. This receptor was taken from a woman between 25 and 40 years old with COVID-19, enrolled during active disease. In DNA form, the CDR3 reads TGTGCCAGTAGTGGGACAGGGGACTATGGCTACACCTTC. It encodes CASSGTGDYGYTF.